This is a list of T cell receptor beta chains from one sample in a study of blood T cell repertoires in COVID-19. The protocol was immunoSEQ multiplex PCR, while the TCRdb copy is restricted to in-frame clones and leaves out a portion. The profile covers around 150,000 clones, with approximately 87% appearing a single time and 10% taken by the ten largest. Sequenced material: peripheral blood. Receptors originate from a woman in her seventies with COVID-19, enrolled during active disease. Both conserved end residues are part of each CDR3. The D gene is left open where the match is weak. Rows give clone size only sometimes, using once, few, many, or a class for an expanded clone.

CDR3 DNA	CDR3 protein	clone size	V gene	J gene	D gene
TGTGCCACCGGGACTAGCGGGGGGCCTAACAATGGCAGGGAGCTGTTTTTT	CATGTSGGPNNGRELFF	-	TRBV21-1	TRBJ2-2	-
TGTGCCAGCAGTACGCGAACAGGGGGCGAGCAGTACTTC	CASSTRTGGEQYF	-	TRBV6-5	TRBJ2-7	TRBD1
TGCGCCAGCAGCAACGACAGGGGGAATATACACGAGCAGTACTTC	CASSNDRGNIHEQYF	-	TRBV5-1	TRBJ2-7	TRBD1
TGTGCCAGCAGCCCTGGACAGGGAAGGCATGGCTACACCTTC	CASSPGQGRHGYTF	-	TRBV28	TRBJ1-2	TRBD1
TGTGCCACCAGTGATAGGGGAGGCTACACCTTC	CATSDRGGYTF	-	TRBV24-1	TRBJ1-2	-
TGCGCCAGCAGCCAAGTTGGCCCGTTTCTCAATCAGCCCCAGCATTTT	CASSQVGPFLNQPQHF	once	TRBV4-1	TRBJ1-5	-
TGTGCCAGCAGCTTGGAGGTGACAGGGCTCTATGGCTACACCTTC	CASSLEVTGLYGYTF	once	TRBV5-4	TRBJ1-2	TRBD1
TGTGCCAGCAGCCTCTTTGGGGGGGGCACGGACACCATATATTTT	CASSLFGGGTDTIYF	-	TRBV14	TRBJ1-3	-
TGTGCCAGCAGCATAGGAGGACAAGTGGAGGAAAAACTGTTTTTT	CASSIGGQVEEKLFF	-	TRBV9	TRBJ1-4	-
TGCAGCGTTGAAGATTTCGGGTTCGGCTACACCTTC	CSVEDFGFGYTF	-	TRBV29-1	TRBJ1-2	-
TGTGCCAGCTCCGTCGGGGGGAGCTACAATGAGCAGTTCTTC	CASSVGGSYNEQFF	-	TRBV18	TRBJ2-1	TRBD2
TGCGCCAGCAGCTTGGATGGGCAGGGGGCCGGGGAGCTGTTTTTT	CASSLDGQGAGELFF	-	TRBV5-1	TRBJ2-2	TRBD1
TGCGCCAGCAGCTTGGCCGGGACAGGGGCATATGGCTACACCTTC	CASSLAGTGAYGYTF	-	TRBV5-1	TRBJ1-2	TRBD1
TGTGCCAGCAGTGACACCGGGGTGGAGGGCACAGATACGCAGTATTTT	CASSDTGVEGTDTQYF	-	TRBV6-4	TRBJ2-3	-
TGTGCCAGCAGAGAGACAGGGTTCAATGAAAAACTGTTTTTT	CASRETGFNEKLFF	-	TRBV2	TRBJ1-4	TRBD1
TGTGCCATCAGTGAAGGGCAGGGTGGAAACACCATATATTTT	CAISEGQGGNTIYF	-	TRBV10-3	TRBJ1-3	-
TGTGCCAGTAGTAAACGAGACCGGGGGGCCTACTATGGCTACACCTTC	CASSKRDRGAYYGYTF	few	TRBV19	TRBJ1-2	-
TGTGCCAGTAGTATAGGGCAGGGGGCGTACAATGAGCAGTTCTTC	CASSIGQGAYNEQFF	-	TRBV19	TRBJ2-1	TRBD1
TGTGCCAGCAGGGGAGCGGGACCCTACAATGAGCAGTTCTTC	CASRGAGPYNEQFF	-	TRBV27	TRBJ2-1	TRBD2
TGTGCCAGCAGCATCACAGGGGGGAACACTGAAGCTTTCTTT	CASSITGGNTEAFF	-	TRBV7-8	TRBJ1-1	TRBD1
TGTGCCAGCAAGAGACAGGGGGTAGGGACTGAAGCTTTCTTT	CASKRQGVGTEAFF	-	TRBV6-5	TRBJ1-1	TRBD1
TGTGCCAGCAGTTCCCCGGACAGGGGGCAAGGCTACACCTTC	CASSSPDRGQGYTF	-	TRBV28	TRBJ1-2	TRBD1
TGTGCCAGCAGTGAAGCGGGAAGGACACAGGCCTACGAGCAGTACTTC	CASSEAGRTQAYEQYF	once	TRBV6-1	TRBJ2-7	-
TGTGCCATGGGAGCGGGTAGCTCCTACAATGAGCAGTTCTTC	CAMGAGSSYNEQFF	-	TRBV19	TRBJ2-1	-
TGTGCCTGGAACCCCCTCGGCCAGGGGGCAACTAATGAAAAACTGTTTTTT	CAWNPLGQGATNEKLFF	-	TRBV30	TRBJ1-4	TRBD1
TGTGCCAGCAGTTACGGGTCCAGGGGGCAGGGCTATGGCTACACCTTC	CASSYGSRGQGYGYTF	-	TRBV6-6	TRBJ1-2	TRBD1
TGTGCCATCAGTGTTGAAGGACAGGGGAATTCACCCCTCCACTTT	CAISVEGQGNSPLHF	-	TRBV10-3	TRBJ1-6	TRBD1
TGTGCCAGCAGTGAAAAGGAAGCGGGGGGCTACGAGCAGTACTTC	CASSEKEAGGYEQYF	many	TRBV6-1	TRBJ2-7	TRBD2
TGCGCCAGCAGTCACGAACAGTGCTATCCTGGCTACACCTTC	CASSHEQCYPGYTF	-	TRBV23-1	TRBJ1-2	-
TGTGCCGCGCGCCGGGACACTTCCTACGAGCAGTACTTC	CAARRDTSYEQYF	once	TRBV7-9	TRBJ2-7	-
TGTGCCAGCAGTGTCCTCGGGGGAGGGTCACCCCTCCACTTT	CASSVLGGGSPLHF	few	TRBV2	TRBJ1-6	-
TGTGCCAGCAGCCAAGTCCTATCTGGGGCCAACGTCCTGACTTTC	CASSQVLSGANVLTF	-	TRBV3-1/TRBV3-2	TRBJ2-6	-
TGCGCCAGCAGCTCGTCAGGGCTCGTTTCAGATACGCAGTATTTT	CASSSSGLVSDTQYF	once	TRBV5-1	TRBJ2-3	-
TGTGCCAGCAGTTACGAGACAGGGGGCGGATCACCCCTCCACTTT	CASSYETGGGSPLHF	-	TRBV6-5	TRBJ1-6	TRBD1
TGTGCCAGCAGCTTAGAGCCCTCCGGGACAGGGGTTTCCGCTTTCTTT	CASSLEPSGTGVSAFF	-	TRBV7-9	TRBJ1-1	TRBD1
TGCGCCAGCAGACCGTTCCCAGGACAAGGAAACTACACCTTC	CASRPFPGQGNYTF	-	TRBV5-1	TRBJ1-2	-
TGTGCCAGCAGTGTGGAGGGGGCCCACGAGCAGTACTTC	CASSVEGAHEQYF	-	TRBV2	TRBJ2-7	-
TGTGCCAGCAGTGAAGTTCGGGCAGGGGGTGAAAAACTGTTTTTT	CASSEVRAGGEKLFF	-	TRBV2	TRBJ1-4	TRBD1
TGTGCCAGCAGCGAGCGGGGCAAGGAGTTTTACTACGAGCAGTACTTC	CASSERGKEFYYEQYF	-	TRBV2	TRBJ2-7	TRBD2
TGTGCCAGCAGCGAGTTTAGCACACTCCGGTACGAGCAGTACTTC	CASSEFSTLRYEQYF	-	TRBV6-5	TRBJ2-7	-
TGTGCCAGCGGGACTAGCGGGCAAGAGACCCAGTACTTC	CASGTSGQETQYF	-	TRBV19	TRBJ2-5	TRBD2
TGTGCCAGCAGCCCAGAGGCAAACTATGGCTACACCTTC	CASSPEANYGYTF	-	TRBV2	TRBJ1-2	-
TGTGCCAGCACCGGAGGGTGGGGGGGCACGACTGAAGCTTTCTTT	CASTGGWGGTTEAFF	-	TRBV6-5	TRBJ1-1	-
TGCGCCAGCAGCTTCGGGACTAGCGGGCAAGAGACCCAGTACTTC	CASSFGTSGQETQYF	-	TRBV5-1	TRBJ2-5	TRBD2
TGCGCCAGCAGCCCCATCGGGACTAGCGGGGTAGGGAATGAGCAGTTCTTC	CASSPIGTSGVGNEQFF	-	TRBV5-1	TRBJ2-1	TRBD2